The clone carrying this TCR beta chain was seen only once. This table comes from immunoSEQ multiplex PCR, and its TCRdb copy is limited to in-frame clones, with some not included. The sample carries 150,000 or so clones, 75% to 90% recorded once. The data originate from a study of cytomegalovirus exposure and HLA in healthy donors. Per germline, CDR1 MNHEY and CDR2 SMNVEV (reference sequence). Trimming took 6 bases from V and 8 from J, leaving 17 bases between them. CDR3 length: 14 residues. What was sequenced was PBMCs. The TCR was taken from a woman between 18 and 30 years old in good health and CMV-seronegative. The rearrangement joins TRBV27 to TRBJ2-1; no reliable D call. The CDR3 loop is CASRTGLVGDEQFF. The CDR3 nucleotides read TGTGCCAGCAGAACTGGGCTGGTGGGCGATGAGCAGTTCTTC.